This T cell receptor (beta chain) was retrieved from a study of identical twins. This clonotype was detected a few times. TCRdb passed the 5' RACE reads through MiXCR, listing each CDR3 protein once. The table shows 230,000 or so distinct CDR3 sequences, with approximately 8.3% occurring only once. CDR1 and CDR2 from the germline V gene are SGHAT and FQNNGV. V lost 5 bases to trimming and J lost 2 bases; unmatched junction nucleotides: 9. The CDR3 contains 16 residues. In addition, the sample was reused for a study of yellow fever vaccine responses in identical twins.

This chain uses TRBV11-2 with TRBJ2-3; 8 nucleotides line up with TRBD2. Sequenced material: CD8+ T cells sorted from blood. This TCR was sampled from a woman between 18 and 29 years old in good health. The CDR3 DNA reads as TGTGCCAGCAGCCCTCAAAGCGGGGGTCCCACAGATACGCAGTATTTT. Translation: CASSPQSGGPTDTQYF.